This T cell receptor (beta chain) was captured in a study of control samples from healthy donors and cancer patients (dated by TCRdb to about 2020). The CDR3 spans 13 residues, from the cysteine through the phenylalanine. Left in the record is the CDR3 DNA by itself, 39 bases read in frame from the first base. At the junction V is shortened by 11 bases and J by 7 bases, with 20 bases in between. According to the germline V gene, CDR1 reads ENHRY and CDR2 reads SYGVKD. The protocol used for the library was the immunoSEQ multiplex PCR assay. Here the immuneACCESS table is served through TCRdb, limited to in-frame sequences with V and J called. Missing clones are a known gap in these copies; in checked studies unresolved V genes cover under half, and the rest lacks a known reason. For this sample there are around 180,000 clones; 91% appear just once. Of the sample, around 2.2% is held by the ten largest clones.

Concerning this clone itself: What antigen it recognizes has not been identified. No base quality information exists; no much larger clone differs at one position.

The sequence was obtained from a woman between 35 and 50 years old in good health. Sequenced sample: blood. The chain couples TRBV10-3 to TRBJ1-2, with the D gene not clear enough to name. The CDR3: CASTPDTIGGYTF. Here is the DNA: TGTGCCTCCACCCCCGACACCATCGGTGGCTACACCTTC.